This TCR beta chain was sequenced for a study of identical twins. Notes on the study in general: Cord blood's abundant beta clonotypes had fewer insertions, unlike memory repertoires.

Trimming took 6 bases from V and 9 from J; bases not matched to a gene: 11. Germline CDR1 MNHEY, CDR2 SVGEGT. The CDR3 spans 15 residues. Template switching supplied a universal primer site; unique molecular identifiers were carried on the cDNA. TCRdb processed the 5' RACE reads anew with MiXCR; each CDR3 protein has one entry. The table includes just under 550,000 distinct CDR3 sequences, 12% to 15% detected once. This clonotype was observed a handful of times. What it binds is unknown. The same data also contributed to another study, on yellow fever vaccine responses in identical twins. That paper notes: The authors reported partly convergent, partly personalized vaccine responses in identical twins.

The TCR was taken from a woman between 18 and 29 years old in good health. This sequence joins TRBV6-2 or TRBV6-3 and TRBJ2-1; 10 positions match TRBD2. The sequenced sample was CD4+ T cells sorted from blood. CDR3 sequence (DNA): TGTGCCAGCAGCCAAGCTGGGACTAGCGCTGGTGAGCAGTTCTTC. Amino acids: CASSQAGTSAGEQFF.